The 19 T cell receptor beta chains below all came from one sample that was sequenced in a study of T cells in localized non-small cell lung cancer. The data were produced by immunoSEQ multiplex PCR, yet TCRdb's version contains in-frame clones alone and is incomplete. The table has about 64,000 clones, roughly 79% seen once. The specimen comprised PBMCs, sampled before any cancer treatment. The source of these receptors is a man between 35 and 75 years old with stage II lung adenocarcinoma.

Judged by abundance, this clone is medium-sized. This chain uses TRBV2 with TRBJ1-2; 7 bases align to TRBD1. CDR3 length: 11 amino acids. V lost 9 bases and J lost 7; bases outside the gene matches: 5. Germline CDR1 is SNHLY and CDR2 is FYNNEI. The CDR3 DNA is TGTGCCAGGTCGACAGGGCGTGGCTACACCTTC. Protein sequence: CARSTGRGYTF.

This clone qualifies as medium-sized (0.01 to 0.1%). V usage is TRBV5-4 and J usage is TRBJ1-1; unclear D gene. The CDR3 contains 15 residues. Trimming cost V 4 bases and J 1 base, with 14 bases left between them. Germline V gene lookup returns CDR1 SGHNT and CDR2 YYREEE (reference sequence). The CDR3 protein is CASSLDAYRNTEAFF. In DNA, the CDR3 is TGTGCCAGCAGCCTGGACGCTTACAGGAACACTGAAGCTTTCTTT.

As to this clone: Germline is not matched at one junction end, which may reflect a read error. The chain is built from TRBV5-6 and TRBJ2-7; D uncertain. Germline CDR1 SGHDT, CDR2 YYEEEE. The CDR3 is 11 residues long. The CDR3 sequence is CASSFRTVWDF. CDR3 in DNA: TGTGCCAGCAGCTTTAGGACCGTCTGGGACTTC.

J is TRBJ2-7 and V is TRBV29-1; perhaps TRBD2 as D (7 bases). The V and J ends lost 4 bases and 5 bases respectively, with 42 bases between them. There are 22 residues in the CDR3. CDR1 is SQVTM and CDR2 is ANQGSEA in the germline V gene. CDR3 coding DNA: TGCAGCGTTGGGGGCCGGGGCTCCGCCAGCCGGGAAGCGGGACATGGAACGAACGAGCAGTACTTC. It translates to CSVGGRGSASREAGHGTNEQYF.

There are many counts of this clone. The V gene is TRBV14, the J gene TRBJ1-1; D call uncertain. V was clipped by 5 bases and J by 7 bases, with 20 bases between them. The CDR3 consists of 15 residues. CDR1 and CDR2 from the germline V gene are SGHDN and FVKESK. The CDR3 spells CASSLQPLGESEAFF. The CDR3 DNA is TGTGCCAGCAGCTTACAGCCTCTAGGCGAGAGTGAAGCTTTCTTT.

V and J are TRBV10-1 and TRBJ1-1; no definite D call. V was shortened by 3 bases and J by 0 bases, with 5 bases between the two germline ends. Germline V gene sequence: CDR1 WNHNN, CDR2 SYGVQD (reference sequence). This CDR3 spans 13 amino acids. The CDR3 sequence: CASSENMNTEAFF. Written as DNA, the CDR3 is TGCGCCAGCAGTGAAAACATGAACACTGAAGCTTTCTTT.

The chain combines TRBV6-4 with TRBJ2-1; 7 positions agree with TRBD1. V was pared by 3 bases and J by 2 bases, with 7 bases of the junction left unmatched. Germline V gene lookup returns CDR1 MRHNA and CDR2 SNTAGT. This CDR3 is 16 amino acids long. This CDR3 is CASSDSDRATYNEQFF. As DNA, the CDR3 is TGTGCCAGCAGTGATTCCGACAGGGCCACCTACAATGAGCAGTTCTTC.

This chain connects TRBV6-6 to TRBJ1-4, with D possibly being TRBD1 (6 bases). Trimming left V 2 bases short and J 8 bases short, with 12 bases between. The CDR3 runs to 14 residues. Looked up from germline, CDR1 is MNHNY and CDR2 is SVGAGI (reference sequence). The CDR3 DNA reads as TGTGCCAGCAGTTACGCGGGGGGCAGCGAAAAACTGTTTTTT. This sequence encodes CASSYAGGSEKLFF.

This clone was detected only once. This chain links TRBV19 with TRBJ2-5; maybe TRBD1 (5 bases). V was cut by 2 bases and J by 5 bases, with 9 bases left in between. Germline V lookup: CDR1 LNHDA, CDR2 SQIVND (reference sequence). CDR3 length equals 13 residues. The CDR3 is CASSIQGQETQYF. The CDR3 DNA follows: TGTGCCAGTAGTATACAGGGCCAGGAGACCCAGTACTTC.

This clone was found many times. This chain joins TRBV12-5 and TRBJ1-1; D is undetermined. This CDR3 contains 11 residues. Germline V gene data show CDR1 as LGHNT and CDR2 as FRNRAP. Between the trimmed V and J ends, which lost 2 bases and 7 bases, there was a span of 5 bases. DNA of the CDR3: TGTGCTAGTGGTTTGCTATATGAAGCTTTCTTT. Residues: CASGLLYEAFF. Full variable domain (remainder filled in from reference TRBV12-5 and TRBJ1-1): DARVTQTPRHKVTEMGQEVTMRCQPILGHNTVFWYRQTMMQGLELLAYFRNRAPLDDSGMPKDRFSAEMPDATLATLKIQPSEPRDSAVYFCASGLLYEAFFGQGTRLTVV.

On this clone: Other DNA sequences in the same sample also yield this CDR3. The chain has TRBV7-3 and TRBJ1-1; a possible D gene is TRBD1 (6 bases). Germline V gene sequence: CDR1 SGHTA, CDR2 FQGTGA. Deletions cut 4 bases from V and 1 base from J, with 7 bases between. The length of the CDR3 is 13 residues. The DNA of the CDR3 is TGTGCCAGCAGCTCACAGGGGAACACTGAAGCTTTCTTT. Protein: CASSSQGNTEAFF.

V usage is TRBV9 and J usage is TRBJ1-1; tentatively, D is TRBD1 (6 bases). The CDR3 has 17 amino acids. From germline, CDR1 is SGDLS and CDR2 YYNGEE. V dropped 0 bases and J dropped 1 base, with 16 bases sitting between them. The CDR3 bases are TGTGCCAGCAGCGTAGAGGGGGGTACCGGGAGGAACACTGAAGCTTTCTTT. It translates to CASSVEGGTGRNTEAFF.

V gene TRBV7-8 combines with J gene TRBJ1-2, with 11 bases identical to TRBD1. V shed 5 bases and J 4 bases; nucleotides not matched to a gene: 3. The CDR3 runs to 14 residues. Germline-derived CDR1 and CDR2 are SGHVS and FQNEAQ. DNA for the CDR3: TGTGCCAGCAGCCACGGACAGGGGGCCTATGGCTACACCTTC. Its protein is CASSHGQGAYGYTF.

The genes are TRBV6-6 and TRBJ1-3, with 11 positions matching TRBD1. Per the germline V gene, CDR1 is MNHNY and CDR2 is SVGAGI (reference sequence). This CDR3 contains 15 residues. V shed 4 bases, J shed 2 bases, and the junction held 1 base outside the gene matches. The CDR3 bases are TGTGCCAGCAGTTGGGGACAGGGGGCTGGAAACACCATATATTTT. This translates into CASSWGQGAGNTIYF.

V and J are TRBV27 and TRBJ2-7; TRBD1 aligns across 8 bases. The CDR3 consists of 15 residues. V was pared by 5 bases and J by 4 bases, with 10 bases of the junction left unmatched. Germline V gene data show CDR1 as MNHEY and CDR2 as SMNVEV (reference sequence). CDR3 DNA: TGTGCCAGCAGTCCCCTCCGGGACAGGCTTTACGAGCAGTACTTC. Translating it yields CASSPLRDRLYEQYF.

The table lists this clone with a count of one. The V gene is TRBV10-2, the J gene TRBJ1-4; D may be TRBD1 (5 bases). The CDR3 extends over 15 amino acids. Germline V gene data show CDR1 as WSHSY and CDR2 as SAAADI. The V and J ends lost 4 bases and 3 bases respectively, with 12 bases between them. Here the CDR3 DNA reads TGCGCCAGCAGTGCCCCAGGGTACTCTAATGAAAAACTGTTTTTT. Its protein is CASSAPGYSNEKLFF.

V is TRBV18 and J is TRBJ2-5; 15 nucleotides match TRBD2. Germline lookup yields CDR1 KGHSH and CDR2 LQKENI. This CDR3 spans 16 amino acids. The V and J ends lost 3 bases and 4 bases, in that order; junction bases with no gene match: 3. CDR3 DNA: TGTGCCAGCTCACCGGGACTAGCGGGAGGAAGAGAGACCCAGTACTTC. It translates to CASSPGLAGGRETQYF.

This chain uses TRBV19 with TRBJ2-2, with TRBD2 matching over 11 bases. This CDR3 comprises 17 residues. Germline CDR1 reads LNHDA; CDR2 reads SQIVND (reference sequence). With 3 bases clipped from V and 3 bases from J, the junction kept 6 bases outside the gene matches. The CDR3 DNA follows: TGTGCCAGTAGTATCGGGGGGACTAGCGGCCACACCGGGGAGCTGTTTTTT. Translation gives CASSIGGTSGHTGELFF.

This clone was seen at least ten times. This rearrangement joins TRBV27 to TRBJ1-5; possible D gene TRBD1, 5 bases. The germline CDR1 and CDR2 sequences are MNHEY and SMNVEV (reference sequence). The CDR3 is made up of 14 amino acids. V was clipped by 4 bases and J by 6 bases, with 13 bases between them. CDR3: CASSSSGLTQPQHF. The DNA of the CDR3 is TGTGCCAGCAGTTCGTCAGGGCTGACTCAGCCCCAGCATTTT.